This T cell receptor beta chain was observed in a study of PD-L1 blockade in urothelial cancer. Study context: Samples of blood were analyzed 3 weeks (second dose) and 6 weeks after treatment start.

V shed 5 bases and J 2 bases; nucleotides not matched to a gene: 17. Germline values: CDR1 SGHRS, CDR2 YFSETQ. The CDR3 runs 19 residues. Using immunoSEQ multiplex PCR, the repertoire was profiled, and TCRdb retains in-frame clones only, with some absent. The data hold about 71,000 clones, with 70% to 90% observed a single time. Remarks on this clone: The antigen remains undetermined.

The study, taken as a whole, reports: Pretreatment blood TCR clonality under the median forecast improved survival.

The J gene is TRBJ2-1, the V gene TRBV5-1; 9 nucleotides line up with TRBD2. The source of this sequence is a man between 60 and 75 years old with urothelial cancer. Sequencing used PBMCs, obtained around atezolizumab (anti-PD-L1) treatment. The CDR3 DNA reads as TGCGCCAGCAGTAAGGGCGGGAGGGCCTTTTCTCTCCCCTACAATGAGCAGTTCTTC. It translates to CASSKGGRAFSLPYNEQFF.